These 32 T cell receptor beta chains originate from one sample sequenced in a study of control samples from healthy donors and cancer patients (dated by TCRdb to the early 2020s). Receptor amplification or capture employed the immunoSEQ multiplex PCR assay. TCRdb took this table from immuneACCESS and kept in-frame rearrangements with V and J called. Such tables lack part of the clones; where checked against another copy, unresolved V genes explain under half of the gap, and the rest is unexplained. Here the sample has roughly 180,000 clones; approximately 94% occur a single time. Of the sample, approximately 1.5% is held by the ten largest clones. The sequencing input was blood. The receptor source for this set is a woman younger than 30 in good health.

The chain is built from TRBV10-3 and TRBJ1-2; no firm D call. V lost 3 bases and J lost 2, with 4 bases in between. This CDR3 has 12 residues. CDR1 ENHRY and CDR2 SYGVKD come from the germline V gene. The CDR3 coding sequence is TGTGCCATCAGTGAAGAAAACTATGGCTACACCTTC. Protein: CAISEENYGYTF.

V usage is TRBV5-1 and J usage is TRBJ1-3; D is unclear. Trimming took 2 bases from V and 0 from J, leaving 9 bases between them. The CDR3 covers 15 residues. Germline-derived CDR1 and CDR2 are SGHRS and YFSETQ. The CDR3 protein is CASSFQFASGNTIYF. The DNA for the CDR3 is TGCGCCAGCAGCTTTCAGTTTGCCTCTGGAAACACCATATATTTT.

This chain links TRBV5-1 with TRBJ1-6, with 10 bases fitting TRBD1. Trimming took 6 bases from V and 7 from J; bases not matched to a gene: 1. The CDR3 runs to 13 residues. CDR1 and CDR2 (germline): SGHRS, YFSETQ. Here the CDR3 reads CASKGQGNSPLHF. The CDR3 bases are TGCGCCAGCAAGGGACAGGGGAATTCACCCCTCCACTTT.

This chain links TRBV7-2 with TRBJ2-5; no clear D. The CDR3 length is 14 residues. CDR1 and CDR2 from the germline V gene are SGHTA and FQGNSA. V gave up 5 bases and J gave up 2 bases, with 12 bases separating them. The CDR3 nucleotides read TGTGCCAGCAGCCCGATGTATTCTCAAGAGACCCAGTACTTC. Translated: CASSPMYSQETQYF.

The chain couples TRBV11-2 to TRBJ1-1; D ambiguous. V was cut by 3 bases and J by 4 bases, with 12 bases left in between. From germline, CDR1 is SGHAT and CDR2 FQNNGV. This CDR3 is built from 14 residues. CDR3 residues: CASSFSGDGTEAFF. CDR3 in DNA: TGTGCCAGCAGCTTCAGTGGCGATGGCACTGAAGCTTTCTTT.

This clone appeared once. In DNA, the CDR3 is TGTGCCAGCAGCTTATACAGGGGGGTAGGAGAGACCCAGTACTTC. It yields the protein CASSLYRGVGETQYF. The chain combines TRBV7-2 with TRBJ2-5; TRBD1 matches at 8 bases. V shed 2 bases and J 4 bases; nucleotides not matched to a gene: 6. The CDR3 totals 15 residues. Germline CDR1 and CDR2: SGHTA and FQGNSA. The full variable domain, completed using reference TRBV7-2 and TRBJ2-5, is GAGVSQSPSNKVTEKGKDVELRCDPISGHTALYWYRQSLGQGLEFLIYFQGNSAPDKSGLPSDRFSAERTGGSVSTLTIQRTQQEDSAVYLCASSLYRGVGETQYFGPGTRLLVL.

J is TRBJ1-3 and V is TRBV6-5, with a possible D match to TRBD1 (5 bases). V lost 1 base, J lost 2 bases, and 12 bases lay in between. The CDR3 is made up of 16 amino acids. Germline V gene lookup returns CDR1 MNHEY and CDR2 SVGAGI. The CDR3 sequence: CASSYLGEITGNTIYF. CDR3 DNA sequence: TGTGCCAGCAGTTACTTAGGGGAAATAACTGGAAACACCATATATTTT.

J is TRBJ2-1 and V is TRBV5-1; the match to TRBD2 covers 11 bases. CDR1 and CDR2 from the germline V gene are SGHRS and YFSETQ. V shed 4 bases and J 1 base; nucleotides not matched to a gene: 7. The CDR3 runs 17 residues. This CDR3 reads CASSPELAGGSYNEQFF. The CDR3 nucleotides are TGCGCCAGCAGCCCCGAGTTAGCGGGAGGGTCCTACAATGAGCAGTTCTTC.

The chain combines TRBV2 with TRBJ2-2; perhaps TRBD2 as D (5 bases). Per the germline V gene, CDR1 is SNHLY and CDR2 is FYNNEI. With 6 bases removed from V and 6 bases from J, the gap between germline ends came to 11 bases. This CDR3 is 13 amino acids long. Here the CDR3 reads CASSGERAGELFF. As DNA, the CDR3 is TGTGCCAGCAGCGGGGAGAGGGCCGGGGAGCTGTTTTTT.

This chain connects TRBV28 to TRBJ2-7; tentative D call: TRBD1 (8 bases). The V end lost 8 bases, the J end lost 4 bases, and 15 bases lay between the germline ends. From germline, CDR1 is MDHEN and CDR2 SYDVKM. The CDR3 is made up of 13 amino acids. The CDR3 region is CASEQGGEYEQYF. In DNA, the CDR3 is TGTGCCAGCGAACAGGGGGGGGAGTACGAGCAGTACTTC.

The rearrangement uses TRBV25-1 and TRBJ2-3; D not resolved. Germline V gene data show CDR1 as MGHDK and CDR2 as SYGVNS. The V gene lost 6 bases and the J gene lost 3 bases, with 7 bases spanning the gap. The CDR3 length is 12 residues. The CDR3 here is CASSLLTDTQYF. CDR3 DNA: TGTGCCAGCAGCCTCCTTACAGATACGCAGTATTTT.

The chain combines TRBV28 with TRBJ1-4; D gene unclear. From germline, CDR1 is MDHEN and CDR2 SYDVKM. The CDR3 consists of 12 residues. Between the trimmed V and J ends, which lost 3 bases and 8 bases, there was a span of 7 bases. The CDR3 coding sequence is TGTGCCAGCAGTTTGGGGAGGGAAAAACTGTTTTTT. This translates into CASSLGREKLFF.

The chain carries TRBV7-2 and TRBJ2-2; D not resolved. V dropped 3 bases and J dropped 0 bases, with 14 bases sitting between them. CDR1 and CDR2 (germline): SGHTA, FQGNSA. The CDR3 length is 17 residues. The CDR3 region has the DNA TGTGCCAGCAGCTTGTATGGGCCGTACTCGAACACCGGGGAGCTGTTTTTT. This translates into CASSLYGPYSNTGELFF.

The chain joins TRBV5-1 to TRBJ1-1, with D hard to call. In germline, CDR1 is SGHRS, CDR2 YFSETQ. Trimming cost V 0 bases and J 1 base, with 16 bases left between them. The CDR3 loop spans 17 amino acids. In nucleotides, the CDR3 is TGCGCCAGCAGCTTGGTGTACAGAGGGCACAAGAACACTGAAGCTTTCTTT. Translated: CASSLVYRGHKNTEAFF.

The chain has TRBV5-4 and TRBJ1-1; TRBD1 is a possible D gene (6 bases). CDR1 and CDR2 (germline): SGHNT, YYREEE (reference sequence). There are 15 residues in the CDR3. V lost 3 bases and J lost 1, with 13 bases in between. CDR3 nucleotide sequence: TGTGCCAGCAGCTCTTTCCGGGACAAGAACACTGAAGCTTTCTTT. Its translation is CASSSFRDKNTEAFF.

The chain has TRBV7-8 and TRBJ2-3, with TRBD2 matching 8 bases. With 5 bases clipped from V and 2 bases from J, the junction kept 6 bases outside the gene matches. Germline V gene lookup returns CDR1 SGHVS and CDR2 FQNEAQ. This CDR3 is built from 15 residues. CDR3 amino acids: CASSLRGGATDTQYF. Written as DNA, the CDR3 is TGTGCCAGCAGCCTCCGGGGGGGGGCCACAGATACGCAGTATTTT.

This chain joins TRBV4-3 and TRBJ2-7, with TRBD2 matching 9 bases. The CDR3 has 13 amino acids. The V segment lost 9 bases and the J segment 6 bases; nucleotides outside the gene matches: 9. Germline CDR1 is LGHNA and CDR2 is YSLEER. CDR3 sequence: CARGTSQRFEQYF. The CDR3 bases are TGCGCCAGAGGGACTAGCCAAAGATTCGAGCAGTACTTC.

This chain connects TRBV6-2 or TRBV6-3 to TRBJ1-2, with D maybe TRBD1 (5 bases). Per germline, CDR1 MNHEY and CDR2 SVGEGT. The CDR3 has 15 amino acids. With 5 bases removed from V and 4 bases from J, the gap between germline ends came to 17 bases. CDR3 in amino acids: CASSRQGSKGYGYTF. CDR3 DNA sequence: TGTGCCAGCAGTCGCCAGGGAAGTAAGGGCTATGGCTACACCTTC.

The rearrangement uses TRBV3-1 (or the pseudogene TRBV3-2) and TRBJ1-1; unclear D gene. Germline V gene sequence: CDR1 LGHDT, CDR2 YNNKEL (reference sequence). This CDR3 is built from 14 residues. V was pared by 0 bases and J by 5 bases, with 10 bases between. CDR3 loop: CASSQDYGWTEAFF. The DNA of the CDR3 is TGTGCCAGCAGCCAAGACTATGGGTGGACTGAAGCTTTCTTT.

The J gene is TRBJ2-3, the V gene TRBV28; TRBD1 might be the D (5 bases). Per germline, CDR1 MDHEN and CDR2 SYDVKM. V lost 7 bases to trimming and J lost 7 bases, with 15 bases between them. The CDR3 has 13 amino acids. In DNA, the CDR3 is TGTGCCAGCATGTGGCAGGGAATGTATACGCAGTATTTT. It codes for CASMWQGMYTQYF.

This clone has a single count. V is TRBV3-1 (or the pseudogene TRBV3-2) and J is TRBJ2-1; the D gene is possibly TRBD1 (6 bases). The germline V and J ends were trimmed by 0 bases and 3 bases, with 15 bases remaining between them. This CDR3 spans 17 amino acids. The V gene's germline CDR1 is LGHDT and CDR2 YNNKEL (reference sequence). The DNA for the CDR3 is TGTGCCAGCAGCCAAGAACGGAGTCAGGGGTACTACAATGAGCAGTTCTTC. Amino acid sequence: CASSQERSQGYYNEQFF.

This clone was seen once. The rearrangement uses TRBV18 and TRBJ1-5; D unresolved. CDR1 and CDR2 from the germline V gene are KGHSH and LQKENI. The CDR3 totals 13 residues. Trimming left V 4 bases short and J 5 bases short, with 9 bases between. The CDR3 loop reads CASSQQRDQPQHF. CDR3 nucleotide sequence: TGTGCCAGCTCACAACAGAGGGATCAGCCCCAGCATTTT.

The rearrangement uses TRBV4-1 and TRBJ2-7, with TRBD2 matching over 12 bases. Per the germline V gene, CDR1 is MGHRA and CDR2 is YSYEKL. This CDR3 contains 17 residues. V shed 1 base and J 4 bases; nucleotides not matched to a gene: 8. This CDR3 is CASSQGLAGENWYEQYF. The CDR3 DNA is TGCGCCAGCAGCCAAGGACTAGCGGGAGAAAATTGGTACGAGCAGTACTTC.

The CDR3 here is CAFHRGQGPISGANVLTF. DNA for the CDR3: TGTGCCTTCCACCGAGGGCAGGGCCCTATCTCTGGGGCCAACGTCCTGACTTTC. V is TRBV2 and J is TRBJ2-6; possibly TRBD1 or TRBD2 for D (5 bases each). Per germline, CDR1 SNHLY and CDR2 FYNNEI. The CDR3 consists of 18 residues. V dropped 11 bases and J dropped 0 bases, with 23 bases sitting between them.

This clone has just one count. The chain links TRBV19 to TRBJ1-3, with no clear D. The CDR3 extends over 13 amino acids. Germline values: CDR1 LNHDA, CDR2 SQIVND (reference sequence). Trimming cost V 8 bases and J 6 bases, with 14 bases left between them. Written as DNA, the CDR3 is TGTGCCAGTCGGGAGCAGGCGGCAAACACCATATATTTT. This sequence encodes CASREQAANTIYF. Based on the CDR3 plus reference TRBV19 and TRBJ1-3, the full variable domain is DGGITQSPKYLFRKEGQNVTLSCEQNLNHDAMYWYRQDPGQGLRLIYYSQIVNDFQKGDIAEGYSVSREKKESFPLTVTSAQKNPTAFYLCASREQAANTIYFGEGSWLTVV.

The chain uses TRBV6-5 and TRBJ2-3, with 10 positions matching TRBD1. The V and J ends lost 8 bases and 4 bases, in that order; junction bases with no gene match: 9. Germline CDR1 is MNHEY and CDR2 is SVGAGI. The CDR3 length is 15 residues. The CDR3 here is CASANRDRGSDTQYF. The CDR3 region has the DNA TGTGCCAGCGCGAACCGGGACAGGGGTTCAGATACGCAGTATTTT.

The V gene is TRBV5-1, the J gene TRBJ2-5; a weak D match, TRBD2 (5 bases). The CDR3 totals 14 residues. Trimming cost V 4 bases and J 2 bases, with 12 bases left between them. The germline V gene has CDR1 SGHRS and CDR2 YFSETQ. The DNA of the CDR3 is TGCGCCAGCAGCCGCGGAGGTACTCAAGAGACCCAGTACTTC. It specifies CASSRGGTQETQYF.

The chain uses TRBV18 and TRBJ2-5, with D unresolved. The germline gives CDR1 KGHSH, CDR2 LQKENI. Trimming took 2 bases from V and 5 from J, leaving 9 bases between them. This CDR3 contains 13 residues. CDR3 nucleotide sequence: TGTGCCAGCTCACCAAGGATCCGCGAGACCCAGTACTTC. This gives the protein CASSPRIRETQYF.

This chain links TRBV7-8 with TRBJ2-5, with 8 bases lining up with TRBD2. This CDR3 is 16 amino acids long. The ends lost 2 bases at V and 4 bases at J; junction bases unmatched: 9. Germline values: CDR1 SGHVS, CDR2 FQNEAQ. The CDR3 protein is CASSLNIGRGGETQYF. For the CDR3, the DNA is TGTGCCAGCAGCTTAAATATCGGCCGGGGGGGAGAGACCCAGTACTTC. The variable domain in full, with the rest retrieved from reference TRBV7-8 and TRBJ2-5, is GAGVSQSPRYKVAKRGQDVALRCDPISGHVSLFWYQQALGQGPEFLTYFQNEAQLDKSGLPSDRFFAERPEGSVSTLKIQRTQQEDSAVYLCASSLNIGRGGETQYFGPGTRLLVL.

Written as DNA, the CDR3 is TGTGCCAGCAGTGACCAGGGCACAGATACGCAGTATTTT. Encoded protein: CASSDQGTDTQYF. The chain is built from TRBV6-4 and TRBJ2-3, with D hard to call. There are 13 residues in the CDR3. Trimming took off 2 bases at V and 1 base at J, with 4 bases between the two ends. Germline CDR1 reads MRHNA; CDR2 reads SNTAGT.

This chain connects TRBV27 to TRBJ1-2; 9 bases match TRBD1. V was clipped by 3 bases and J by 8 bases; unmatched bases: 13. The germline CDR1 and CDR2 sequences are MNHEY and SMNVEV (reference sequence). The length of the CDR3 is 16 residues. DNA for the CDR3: TGTGCCAGCAGTTTTAACCTCGGACAGGGGACAGGGGGCTACACCTTC. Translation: CASSFNLGQGTGGYTF.

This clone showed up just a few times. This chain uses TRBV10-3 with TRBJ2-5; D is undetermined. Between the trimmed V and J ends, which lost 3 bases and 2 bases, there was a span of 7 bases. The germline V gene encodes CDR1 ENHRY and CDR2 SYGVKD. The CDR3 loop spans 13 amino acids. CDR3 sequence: CAISENSQETQYF. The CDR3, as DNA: TGTGCCATCAGTGAAAACTCTCAAGAGACCCAGTACTTC.